Listed below are T cell receptor beta chains from one sample, sequenced in a study of shared clonotypes between healthy human individuals. The method was immunoSEQ multiplex PCR; TCRdb's version includes in-frame clones alone and lacks a portion of them. Of some 2,400,000 clones in the sample, approximately 96% were seen once. Material for sequencing was naive CD4+ T cells sorted from blood. The source of these receptors is a young man in good health. CDR3s include the opening cysteine and the closing phenylalanine or tryptophan. The D gene is left open where the match is weak. A clone size is listed for some rows: how often the clone was seen (once, few, many), or a class if it is expanded.

TRBV28	TRBJ1-6	-	TRBD1	CASSEIRDRDPPLHF	TGTGCCAGCAGTGAGATCCGGGACAGGGATCCACCCCTCCACTTT
TRBV6-1	TRBJ1-2	-	-	CASSESGSFYGYTF	TGTGCCAGCAGTGAAAGTGGCAGCTTCTATGGCTACACCTTC
TRBV7-3	TRBJ2-3	once	-	CASSLAGHPSTDTQYF	TGTGCCAGCAGCTTAGCAGGCCACCCTAGCACAGATACGCAGTATTTT
TRBV6-6	TRBJ2-3	-	TRBD1	CASSQTGIGTDTQYF	TGTGCCAGCAGTCAGACAGGGATCGGCACAGATACGCAGTATTTT
TRBV9	TRBJ2-1	-	-	CASSAQRTAYNEQFF	TGTGCCAGCAGCGCCCAAAGGACAGCTTACAATGAGCAGTTCTTC
TRBV6-1	TRBJ2-2	-	-	CASSALTPGELFF	TGTGCCAGCAGTGCCCTGACCCCCGGGGAGCTGTTTTTT
TRBV2	TRBJ2-7	-	-	CASRAETPYEQYF	TGTGCCAGCAGAGCGGAGACACCCTACGAGCAGTACTTC
TRBV6-1	TRBJ2-3	-	-	CASRRTGIDTQYF	TGTGCCAGCAGAAGAACAGGGATAGATACGCAGTATTTT
TRBV28	TRBJ1-3	-	-	CASSLRSLRDRNTIYF	TGTGCCAGCAGTCTTCGTTCCCTCCGGGACAGAAACACCATATATTTT
TRBV2	TRBJ2-2	-	-	CASRAGNTGELFF	TGTGCCAGCAGGGCCGGGAACACCGGGGAGCTGTTTTTT
TRBV27	TRBJ2-7	-	TRBD2	CASSGTSGGENYEQYF	TGTGCCAGCAGCGGGACTAGCGGGGGGGAGAACTACGAGCAGTACTTC
TRBV6-1	TRBJ2-3	-	TRBD2	CASSERLAGGLTDTQYF	TGTGCCAGCAGTGAACGACTAGCGGGAGGCCTCACAGATACGCAGTATTTT
TRBV5-8	TRBJ2-3	-	-	CASSLRGRSTDTQYF	TGTGCCAGCAGCTTGCGCGGACGAAGCACAGATACGCAGTATTTT
TRBV21-1	TRBJ2-5	-	-	CASSKVIQGGWETQYF	TGTGCCAGCAGCAAAGTAATACAGGGCGGGTGGGAGACCCAGTACTTC
TRBV9	TRBJ2-1	-	-	CASSVGGTRSYNEQFF	TGTGCCAGCAGCGTAGGAGGGACAAGGTCCTACAATGAGCAGTTCTTC
TRBV5-4	TRBJ1-6	-	-	CASSLESAYNSPLHF	TGTGCCAGCAGCTTGGAATCGGCCTATAATTCACCCCTCCACTTT
TRBV30	TRBJ1-3	-	-	CAWNGGSYGNTIYF	TGTGCCTGGAACGGGGGGTCTTATGGAAACACCATATATTTT
TRBV4-1	TRBJ1-5	-	-	CASSQEGTGLDQPQHF	TGCGCCAGCAGCCAAGAAGGCACAGGGTTAGATCAGCCCCAGCATTTT
TRBV2	TRBJ2-7	-	-	CASMTAYEQYF	TGTGCCAGCATGACAGCCTACGAGCAGTACTTC
TRBV2	TRBJ1-2	-	-	CACSSTGPNYGYTF	TGTGCCTGTAGCAGTACGGGGCCCAACTATGGCTACACCTTC
TRBV27	TRBJ2-1	-	TRBD1	CASSLRGLGSYNEQFF	TGTGCCAGCAGTTTAAGGGGGCTAGGGTCCTACAATGAGCAGTTCTTC
TRBV6-5	TRBJ2-7	-	-	CASSYGGSEQYF	TGTGCCAGCAGTTACGGCGGGTCCGAGCAGTACTTC
TRBV7-2	TRBJ2-3	once	-	CASSFRDGLTDTQYF	TGTGCCAGCAGCTTCCGGGACGGACTCACAGATACGCAGTATTTT
TRBV19	TRBJ2-2	-	-	CASRNVDGNTGELFF	TGTGCCAGTAGGAATGTGGACGGTAACACCGGGGAGCTGTTTTTT
TRBV9	TRBJ1-2	-	-	CASSVEGGYGYTF	TGTGCCAGCAGCGTAGAAGGGGGCTATGGCTACACCTTC
TRBV6-1	TRBJ2-7	-	-	CASSAKVRDRGEQYF	TGTGCCAGCAGTGCCAAGGTCCGGGATCGGGGCGAGCAGTACTTC
TRBV9	TRBJ2-2	-	-	CASSDVLSTGELFF	TGTGCCAGCAGCGACGTACTTAGCACCGGGGAGCTGTTTTTT
TRBV27	TRBJ2-3	-	TRBD2	CASSLRRGVTDTQYF	TGTGCCAGCAGTTTACGGCGGGGGGTGACAGATACGCAGTATTTT
TRBV10-1	TRBJ2-3	-	-	CASSRETDTQYF	TGCGCCAGCAGCAGGGAAACAGATACGCAGTATTTT
TRBV7-9	TRBJ2-5	-	-	CASSFSRLAAQETQYF	TGTGCCAGCAGCTTTTCGCGTCTAGCCGCACAAGAGACCCAGTACTTC
TRBV4-3	TRBJ2-7	once	TRBD2	CASSSTASGKEEQYF	TGCGCCAGCAGCTCTACGGCTAGCGGGAAGGAGGAGCAGTACTTC
TRBV27	TRBJ1-5	-	-	CASSPRAGNQPQHF	TGTGCCAGCAGTCCCAGGGCAGGGAATCAGCCCCAGCATTTT
TRBV19	TRBJ1-2	-	-	CASRLSPGTNYGYTF	TGTGCCAGTAGGCTCTCTCCAGGGACGAACTATGGCTACACCTTC
TRBV27	TRBJ2-3	-	TRBD2	CASRLAGALFTDTQYF	TGTGCCAGCAGATTAGCGGGGGCCCTCTTCACAGATACGCAGTATTTT
TRBV7-7	TRBJ2-6	-	-	CASSPPVGASGANVLTF	TGTGCTAGCAGCCCCCCGGTCGGGGCCTCTGGGGCCAACGTCCTGACTTTC
TRBV5-6	TRBJ2-2	-	-	CASSLVPGTGELFF	TGTGCCAGCAGCTTGGTCCCGGGAACCGGGGAGCTGTTTTTT
TRBV30	TRBJ1-2	-	-	CAWSEENTF	TGTGCCTGGAGTGAAGAGAACACCTTC
TRBV5-1	TRBJ2-5	-	-	CASSLRDNGETQYF	TGCGCCAGCAGCTTGCGGGACAACGGGGAGACCCAGTACTTC
TRBV7-9	TRBJ1-1	-	-	CASSLALDTEAFF	TGTGCCAGCAGCTTAGCGCTGGACACTGAAGCTTTCTTT
TRBV11-2	TRBJ1-6	-	-	CASSLVSASTHSPLHF	TGTGCCAGCAGCTTAGTGAGCGCCAGCACGCATTCACCCCTCCACTTT
TRBV5-1	TRBJ2-5	-	TRBD2	CASSLGLLAGVQETQYF	TGCGCCAGCAGCTTGGGTCTTCTAGCGGGGGTGCAGGAGACCCAGTACTTC
TRBV7-3	TRBJ2-1	-	TRBD2	CASSPGGLSYNEQFF	TGTGCCAGCAGCCCGGGGGGGTTATCCTACAATGAGCAGTTCTTC
TRBV6-1	TRBJ1-5	-	-	CASSAQTAVNQPQHF	TGTGCCAGCAGTGCCCAGACAGCGGTCAATCAGCCCCAGCATTTT
TRBV30	TRBJ2-7	-	-	CAWSANTGYEQYF	TGTGCCTGGAGTGCGAACACCGGCTACGAGCAGTACTTC
TRBV27	TRBJ1-2	-	-	CASSFNGPYGYTF	TGTGCCAGCAGTTTTAACGGACCCTATGGCTACACCTTC
TRBV10-1	TRBJ2-1	-	TRBD2	CASSRTSGRTEQFF	TGCGCCAGCAGTCGGACTAGCGGGAGAACTGAGCAGTTCTTC
TRBV5-1	TRBJ2-7	once	TRBD1	CASSSGQFEKQYF	TGCGCCAGCAGCTCGGGACAGTTTGAGAAGCAGTACTTC
TRBV30	TRBJ2-1	once	-	CAWDRGRERGNEQFF	TGTGCCTGGGACCGGGGGCGCGAAAGGGGGAATGAGCAGTTCTTC
TRBV9	TRBJ1-2	once	TRBD1	CASSLGQGSGYTF	TGTGCCAGCAGCCTCGGACAGGGCAGCGGCTACACCTTC
TRBV5-6	TRBJ2-1	-	-	CASSLLTDEQFF	TGTGCCAGCAGCTTGTTGACGGATGAGCAGTTCTTC
TRBV5-1	TRBJ2-2	-	-	CASSFAGASTGELFF	TGCGCCAGCAGCTTCGCAGGCGCGAGCACCGGGGAGCTGTTTTTT
TRBV5-5	TRBJ1-2	-	-	CASNPGFPNYGYTF	TGTGCCAGCAACCCGGGATTCCCTAACTATGGCTACACCTTC
TRBV19	TRBJ1-1	-	-	CASSDNHMNTEAFF	TGTGCCAGTAGCGACAATCACATGAACACTGAAGCTTTCTTT